The rows below give T cell receptor beta chains drawn from one sample of a study of T cell repertoires in cytomegalovirus infection. In TCRdb, the reads were re-called with MiXCR into one record per CDR3 protein. This table holds 350,000 to 450,000 distinct CDR3 sequences, about a sixth found once. The sample comprised PBMCs. These receptors came from a human donor in good health (CMV status not recorded). Some clones in this sample may be carry-over from other donors' samples. Each CDR3 is given with its conserved first and last residue. D genes are given only for firm matches. Clone size is not always given. Where it is, it says once, few, many or a class for expanded clones.

j_call clone_size d_call cdr3_length v_call cdr3_nt cdr3_aa
TRBJ2-3 few . 14 TRBV2 TGTGCCAGTGTCCGGGACGGGTCCGGGGATACGCAGTATTTT CASVRDGSGDTQYF
TRBJ2-1 few TRBD1 13 TRBV2 TGTGCCAGCAGACCCTTCACCGGGACAGGCCCGTTCTTC CASRPFTGTGPFF
TRBJ2-1 many TRBD2 17 TRBV7-2 TGTGCCAGCAGCTTAATGCCCGGACTAGCGAGGGACAATGAGCAGTTCTTC CASSLMPGLARDNEQFF
TRBJ2-1 . . 13 TRBV4-1 TGCGCCAGCAGCCAAGGGAAATACAATGAGCAGTTCTTC CASSQGKYNEQFF
TRBJ2-7 many TRBD2 18 TRBV7-6 TGTGCCAGCAGCTCACAGACTAGCGGGAGTTACTATGCCCACGAGCAGTACTTC CASSSQTSGSYYAHEQYF
TRBJ1-5 . . 12 TRBV5-6 TGTGCCAGCAGCTCGTCCAGTCAGCCCCAGCATTTT CASSSSSQPQHF
TRBJ2-1 . TRBD2 12 TRBV20-1 TGCAGTGCTAGAGAGGGAGGGAAAGAACAGTTCTTC CSAREGGKEQFF
TRBJ2-1 few TRBD2 15 TRBV5-4 TGTGCCAGCAGCCGCGGGAGGACCTCCTACAATGAGCAGTTCTTC CASSRGRTSYNEQFF
TRBJ1-3 many . 15 TRBV4-1 TGCGCCAGCAGCCCTTTTGGATTCTCTGGAAACACCATATATTTT CASSPFGFSGNTIYF
TRBJ1-2 few . 15 TRBV4-1 TGCGCCAGCAGCCCCAGGATAGAACGGTTCTATGGCTACACCTTC CASSPRIERFYGYTF
TRBJ2-4 many . 17 TRBV7-9 TGTGCCAGCAGCCCGAAGGTTGGGGGACATCTAGATTCTATTCAGTACTTC CASSPKVGGHLDSIQYF
TRBJ2-1 . TRBD2 17 TRBV4-3 TGCGCCAGCAGCCAAGATCGGGCTAGCGGGAGTTCGGATGAGCAGTTCTTC CASSQDRASGSSDEQFF